This TCR beta chain is from a study of cytomegalovirus exposure and HLA in healthy donors. Whole-study results and caveats: Being productive about 87% or about 30% of the time was typical of most TCR beta V segments in an earlier analysis. Analyzed later, association rates of TCRs varied across HLA loci, with DRB1 most and HLA-C fewest. Researchers reported in a later analysis that a missense DCLRE1C variant was tied to TCR beta V- and J-gene trimming. There were approximately 150 TCR beta chains listed as cytomegalovirus-associated.

The CDR3 is 16 residues long. Unmatched junction bases numbered 9, after V lost 4 bases and J lost 2 bases. Germline CDR1 is SGHAT and CDR2 is FQNNGV. Concerning this clone itself: What it recognizes is unknown.

The PCR contained 60 Vbeta and 13 Jbeta primers. The method was immunoSEQ multiplex PCR; TCRdb's version includes in-frame clones alone and lacks a portion of them. Found here are some 140,000 clones, around 80% of them singletons; the top ten hold approximately 8.2%. The material sequenced was PBMCs. The gene calls are TRBV11-2 and TRBJ2-7; 9 nucleotides match TRBD2. The TCR comes from a woman aged 50 to 65 in good health and CMV-seropositive. CDR3 sequence (DNA): TGTGCCAGCAGCTCCCCCGGAGCGGGGGGTCCCTACGAGCAGTACTTC. Encoded protein: CASSSPGAGGPYEQYF.